Listed below are T cell receptor beta chains from one sample, sequenced in a study of blood T cell repertoires in COVID-19. Some clones are missing from TCRdb's copy, which holds only in-frame ones; the method was immunoSEQ multiplex PCR. The top ten clones hold 5% to 7.5% of a sample with fewer than 150,000 clones, approximately 80% of them seen once. The source material was peripheral blood. The receptors were gathered from a man between 65 and 85 years old with acute or convalescent COVID-19. CDR3s include the opening cysteine and the closing phenylalanine or tryptophan. Each record gives: D gene, J gene, clone size, V gene, CDR3 protein, CDR3 DNA. D genes are given only for firm matches. Not all rows give a size; the values are once, few, many and, for expanded clones, a class.

d_call: TRBD1; j_call: TRBJ1-5; clone_size: -; v_call: TRBV4-2; cdr3_aa: CASSQGTGGDQPQHF; cdr3_nt: TGTGCCAGCAGCCAAGGGACAGGGGGCGATCAGCCCCAGCATTTT
d_call: TRBD1; j_call: TRBJ1-2; clone_size: -; v_call: TRBV4-1; cdr3_aa: CASNQPAYGTGPYGYTF; cdr3_nt: TGCGCCAGCAATCAACCCGCCTACGGGACAGGGCCCTATGGCTACACCTTC
d_call: TRBD2; j_call: TRBJ2-7; clone_size: -; v_call: TRBV28; cdr3_aa: CASSLGTTLSGEQYF; cdr3_nt: TGTGCCAGCAGTTTGGGGACTACCCTCTCTGGCGAGCAGTACTTC
d_call: TRBD1; j_call: TRBJ1-5; clone_size: -; v_call: TRBV6-2/TRBV6-3; cdr3_aa: CASSLLGQGFSNQPQHF; cdr3_nt: TGTGCCAGCAGTTTGCTGGGACAGGGGTTTAGCAATCAGCCCCAGCATTTT
d_call: TRBD2; j_call: TRBJ2-1; clone_size: -; v_call: TRBV18; cdr3_aa: CASSPPGLAGGNEQFF; cdr3_nt: TGTGCCAGCTCACCACCAGGACTAGCGGGGGGTAACGAGCAGTTCTTC
d_call: TRBD1; j_call: TRBJ2-7; clone_size: -; v_call: TRBV29-1; cdr3_aa: CSVRTGPGEQYF; cdr3_nt: TGCAGCGTTCGGACAGGGCCTGGCGAGCAGTACTTC
d_call: TRBD2; j_call: TRBJ2-7; clone_size: -; v_call: TRBV9; cdr3_aa: CASSPGEGSYEQYF; cdr3_nt: TGTGCCAGCAGTCCCGGGGAGGGGTCCTACGAGCAGTACTTC
d_call: -; j_call: TRBJ2-1; clone_size: -; v_call: TRBV7-3; cdr3_aa: CASSLIPAGINEQFF; cdr3_nt: TGTGCCAGCAGCTTAATCCCAGCGGGTATCAATGAGCAGTTCTTC
d_call: TRBD1; j_call: TRBJ2-5; clone_size: -; v_call: TRBV7-3; cdr3_aa: CASSLWGTGGGETQYF; cdr3_nt: TGTGCCAGCAGCTTATGGGGCACAGGGGGAGGAGAGACCCAGTACTTC
d_call: TRBD1; j_call: TRBJ1-5; clone_size: once; v_call: TRBV28; cdr3_aa: CASTGGRGSNQPQHF; cdr3_nt: TGTGCCAGCACAGGGGGAAGAGGTAGCAATCAGCCCCAGCATTTT
d_call: -; j_call: TRBJ2-7; clone_size: few; v_call: TRBV9; cdr3_aa: CASSVGLSEPYEQYF; cdr3_nt: TGTGCCAGCAGCGTAGGACTATCCGAACCCTACGAGCAGTACTTC